A selection of T cell receptor beta chains follows, all from one sample in a study of T cells expressing NK-cell markers. TCRdb re-called the 5' RACE reads and catalogs CDR3 proteins one per entry, DNA excluded. Its listing shows roughly 420,000 distinct CDR3 sequences. Sequenced sample: blood T cells: a sorted CD56 or NKG2C T cell subset, CD4+ or CD8+ T cells, or bulk PBMC T cells (not recorded which). These receptors were collected from a woman aged 18 to 75 in good health. CDR3s include the opening cysteine and the closing phenylalanine or tryptophan.

V gene	J gene	CDR3 protein
TRBV3-1	TRBJ1-1	CASSSRDLGTEAFF
TRBV7-3	TRBJ2-1	CASSLSGGHNNEQFF
TRBV12-3/TRBV12-4	TRBJ2-3	CASSSNLLAPSPDTQYF
TRBV28	TRBJ2-7	CASSLLSRDRFGQYF
TRBV20-1	TRBJ2-3	CSATAGRVGDTQYF
TRBV7-2	TRBJ1-2	CASTGHVNYGYTF
TRBV7-8	TRBJ2-1	CASSPLWSGGDNEQFF
TRBV25-1	TRBJ2-3	CASSEWGDSTDTQYF
TRBV10-1	TRBJ1-6	CASSEPSTGDNSPLHF
TRBV5-6	TRBJ2-3	CASSFGGHDTQYF
TRBV6-2/TRBV6-3	TRBJ2-1	CASSYWDSSYNEQFF
TRBV6-4	TRBJ2-1	CASSRNRESNEQFF
TRBV5-4	TRBJ1-3	CASSAAGTGIGNTIYF
TRBV24-1	TRBJ2-1	CATSPSGRGMDEQFF
TRBV10-2	TRBJ1-2	CASSSDRPPNYGYTF
TRBV3-1	TRBJ2-3	CASSQQDITDTQYF
TRBV29-1	TRBJ2-3	CSPGTLSTDTQYF
TRBV6-2/TRBV6-3	TRBJ1-5	CASSYSSEGSRPQHF
TRBV7-2	TRBJ2-3	CASSFTVYTQYF
TRBV19	TRBJ2-1	CASSRGQGYSYNEQFF
TRBV10-1	TRBJ1-4	CASSESRVSGEKLFF
TRBV5-1	TRBJ2-3	CASSLGLYTDTQYF
TRBV7-2	TRBJ2-7	CASSLAPGTVRSYEQYF
TRBV2	TRBJ2-1	CASSDGLAGEQFF
TRBV14	TRBJ2-6	CASSRVRAGANVLTF
TRBV12-3/TRBV12-4	TRBJ1-2	CASSLAAGQLYGYTF
TRBV20-1	TRBJ1-1	CSARDRGVNDEAFF